Each of the 23 T cell receptor beta chains below was sequenced from the same sample in a study of T-cell reconstitution after alpha-beta-depleted transplantation in children. Molecular barcoding with unique molecular identifiers was used for the TCRbeta library. Via MiXCR, TCRdb re-called the PCR reads, giving one row per CDR3 protein. The repertoire holds 450,000 to 700,000 distinct CDR3 sequences, with over 20% as singletons. The sequencing used PBMCs, collected before TCRalphabeta/CD19-depleted stem cell transplant. The receptors come from a boy less than two years old with Wiskott-Aldrich syndrome, due to receive a stem cell transplant.

This sequence joins TRBV7-2 and TRBJ1-2, with unresolved D. The length of the CDR3 is 15 residues. Germline V gene sequence: CDR1 SGHTA, CDR2 FQGNSA. With 5 bases removed from V and 0 bases from J, the gap between germline ends came to 13 bases. In DNA, the CDR3 is TGTGCCAGCAGCCCCCGCGGGGTTACTAACTATGGCTACACCTTC. Residues: CASSPRGVTNYGYTF.

This chain connects TRBV29-1 to TRBJ2-1; 15 bases match TRBD2. The CDR3 is 13 residues long. Looked up from germline, CDR1 is SQVTM and CDR2 is ANQGSEA. V lost 6 bases to trimming and J lost 9 bases; unmatched junction nucleotides: 3. For the CDR3, the DNA is TGCAGCGTAGGGACTAGCGGGAGGTCTGAGCAGTTCTTC. It encodes CSVGTSGRSEQFF.

This clonotype was seen only a few times. The chain combines TRBV20-1 with TRBJ1-5; TRBD1 aligns across 11 bases. In germline, CDR1 is DFQATT, CDR2 SNEGSKA (reference sequence). This CDR3 comprises 15 residues. V dropped 0 bases and J dropped 7; count of bases not matched to a gene: 5. The CDR3 DNA follows: TGCAGTGCTAGAGACTCGGGACAGGGGGAACAGCCCCAGCATTTT. Translating it yields CSARDSGQGEQPQHF.

The J gene is TRBJ2-5, the V gene TRBV5-4; tentatively, D is TRBD1 (7 bases). Trimming stripped 2 bases from V and 4 bases from J, with 18 bases between. CDR1 is SGHNT, CDR2 YYREEE, per germline (reference sequence). The CDR3 length is 16 residues. In DNA, the CDR3 is TGTGCCAGCAGCTTCGAACGCGGGACAGTCATAGAGACCCAGTACTTC. Protein product: CASSFERGTVIETQYF. Combining the CDR3 with reference TRBV5-4 and TRBJ2-5 gives the whole variable domain ETGVTQSPTHLIKTRGQQVTLRCSSQSGHNTVSWYQQALGQGPQFIFQYYREEENGRGNFPPRFSGLQFPNYSSELNVNALELDDSALYLCASSFERGTVIETQYFGPGTRLLVL.

The CDR3 coding sequence is TGTGCCAGCAGCTTTGGGCGGAGCACAGATACGCAGTATTTT. Translating it yields CASSFGRSTDTQYF. The chain carries TRBV5-5 and TRBJ2-3, with D uncertain. This CDR3 is built from 14 residues. Trimming left V 2 bases short and J 0 bases short, with 7 bases between. In germline, CDR1 is SGHKS, CDR2 YYEKEE (reference sequence).

This chain uses TRBV5-5 with TRBJ1-5; D is unclear. The V gene's germline CDR1 is SGHKS and CDR2 YYEKEE (reference sequence). With 1 base removed from V and 6 bases from J, the gap between germline ends came to 5 bases. This CDR3 is 12 amino acids long. CDR3 sequence (DNA): TGTGCCAGCAGCTTGTTTGGTCAGCCCCAGCATTTT. It yields the protein CASSLFGQPQHF.

This clonotype showed up just once. This chain connects TRBV9 to TRBJ2-1, with 8 bases that match TRBD2. CDR1 is SGDLS, CDR2 YYNGEE, per germline. CDR3 length: 14 amino acids. Trimming took 3 bases from V and 9 from J; bases not matched to a gene: 8. In DNA, the CDR3 is TGTGCCAGCAGCGAATACACCGGGGGGGGTGAGCAGTTCTTC. This sequence encodes CASSEYTGGGEQFF.

The chain joins TRBV20-1 to TRBJ2-5; 14 nucleotides line up with TRBD2. The CDR3 totals 14 residues. Germline V gene sequence: CDR1 DFQATT, CDR2 SNEGSKA (reference sequence). Trimming removed 6 bases from V and 3 bases from J; junction bases left unmatched: 3. Written as DNA, the CDR3 is TGCAGTGCCAGGACTAGCGGGAGGAAAGAGACCCAGTACTTC. This sequence encodes CSARTSGRKETQYF.

V and J are TRBV5-4 and TRBJ2-3; TRBD1 aligns across 8 bases. CDR3 length equals 15 residues. V was clipped by 9 bases and J by 0 bases; unmatched bases: 9. Germline CDR1 and CDR2: SGHNT and YYREEE (reference sequence). The CDR3 region has the DNA TGTGCCATCGCGACCAGGGGGCTAAGCACAGATACGCAGTATTTT. It encodes CAIATRGLSTDTQYF.

The V call is TRBV7-9, the J call TRBJ2-1; perhaps TRBD2 as D (6 bases). The CDR3 runs 13 residues. The V gene's germline CDR1 is SEHNR and CDR2 FQNEAQ (reference sequence). Between the trimmed V and J ends, which lost 7 bases and 4 bases, there was a span of 11 bases. The CDR3 reads CASTSGPYNEQFF. CDR3 in DNA: TGTGCCAGCACCAGCGGGCCTTACAATGAGCAGTTCTTC.

This chain uses TRBV18 with TRBJ2-1; the D is unclear. CDR3 length: 15 amino acids. Between the trimmed V and J ends, which lost 1 base and 0 bases, there was a span of 7 bases. From germline, CDR1 is KGHSH and CDR2 LQKENI. CDR3 DNA sequence: TGTGCCAGCTCACCACAGCAGAGCTCCTACAATGAGCAGTTCTTC. It yields the protein CASSPQQSSYNEQFF.

The chain combines TRBV20-1 with TRBJ2-3; D unclear. The CDR3 spans 15 residues. V shed 3 bases and J shed 3 bases, with 16 bases lying between them. Germline values: CDR1 DFQATT, CDR2 SNEGSKA (reference sequence). CDR3 sequence (DNA): TGCAGTGCTAGCCTTCGGTTGCCAAAGACAGATACGCAGTATTTT. Translation: CSASLRLPKTDTQYF.

This clonotype was detected only a few times. The gene calls are TRBV10-3 and TRBJ1-1; a weak D match, TRBD1 (6 bases). Trimming took 5 bases from V and 4 from J, leaving 11 bases between them. Looked up from germline, CDR1 is ENHRY and CDR2 is SYGVKD. The CDR3 extends over 13 amino acids. For the CDR3, the DNA is TGTGCCATCAGTAACAGGGAAGGCACTGAAGCTTTCTTT. Translated, it gives CAISNREGTEAFF.

This clonotype was detected many times. This chain links TRBV7-2 with TRBJ2-7, with 11 bases identical to TRBD2. The CDR3 is made up of 15 amino acids. Looked up from germline, CDR1 is SGHTA and CDR2 is FQGNSA. Losses at the gene ends were 6 bases for V and 3 bases for J; bases not matched to a gene: 7. CDR3: CASSLGLAEYYEQYF. The CDR3 DNA reads as TGTGCCAGCAGTCTGGGACTAGCGGAGTACTACGAGCAGTACTTC.

CDR3 sequence: CSAQTGEVRQPQHF. Written as DNA, the CDR3 is TGCAGTGCCCAGACCGGGGAAGTACGGCAGCCCCAGCATTTT. The rearrangement links TRBV20-1 to TRBJ1-5; D is unresolved. Deletions cut 6 bases from V and 7 bases from J, with 19 bases between. The germline CDR1 and CDR2 sequences are DFQATT and SNEGSKA (reference sequence). The CDR3 contains 14 residues.

The chain has TRBV30 and TRBJ2-2, with unresolved D. Trimming stripped 0 bases from V and 1 base from J, with 12 bases between. The CDR3 loop spans 16 amino acids. The V gene's germline CDR1 is GTSNPN and CDR2 SVGIG (reference sequence). The CDR3, as DNA: TGTGCCTGGAGTGTAGGTGTGGGGATGAACACCGGGGAGCTGTTTTTT. As protein: CAWSVGVGMNTGELFF.

There are a few counts of this clonotype. The V gene is TRBV12-3 or TRBV12-4, the J gene TRBJ1-5; 12 bases fit TRBD1. This CDR3 spans 16 amino acids. V lost 5 bases, J lost 2 bases, and 4 bases stayed unmatched. The CDR3 here is CASSPGQGAGNQPQHF. CDR3 nucleotide sequence: TGTGCCAGCAGTCCGGGACAGGGGGCAGGCAATCAGCCCCAGCATTTT.

CDR3 bases: TGTGCCAGCAGTTTATATGGACTAGGGCCAGATACGCAGTATTTT. Protein product: CASSLYGLGPDTQYF. V and J are TRBV27 and TRBJ2-3; 7 bases fit TRBD2. V was pared by 1 base and J by 4 bases, with 5 bases of the junction left unmatched. The germline gives CDR1 MNHEY, CDR2 SMNVEV (reference sequence). CDR3 length equals 15 residues.

This chain links TRBV5-1 with TRBJ1-3, with a tentative D call TRBD1 (5 bases). The germline CDR1 and CDR2 sequences are SGHRS and YFSETQ. This CDR3 is 15 amino acids long. V lost 4 bases to trimming and J lost 4 bases, with 15 bases between them. Here the CDR3 reads CASSQRAGSGNTIYF. As DNA, the CDR3 is TGCGCCAGCAGCCAAAGGGCAGGGTCAGGAAACACCATATATTTT.

The sample holds a few counts of this clonotype. The chain combines TRBV5-5 with TRBJ1-5, with TRBD1 as a possible D gene (6 bases). Trimming took 0 bases from V and 9 from J, leaving 10 bases between them. The CDR3 covers 13 residues. Germline loops: CDR1 SGHKS, CDR2 YYEKEE (reference sequence). The CDR3 nucleotides are TGTGCCAGCAGCTTGGGCGGGGGCGGGCCCCAGCATTTT. Protein sequence: CASSLGGGGPQHF.

The chain uses TRBV7-9 and TRBJ2-1, with 9 bases fitting TRBD2. Germline CDR1 is SEHNR and CDR2 is FQNEAQ (reference sequence). With V trimmed by 4 bases and J by 4 bases, 5 bases remained unmatched. This CDR3 region has 15 residues. This chain's CDR3 is CASSSSSGVYNEQFF. CDR3 coding DNA: TGTGCCAGCAGCTCTTCTAGCGGGGTGTACAATGAGCAGTTCTTC. Full variable domain (remainder filled in from reference TRBV7-9 and TRBJ2-1): DTGVSQNPRHKITKRGQNVTFRCDPISEHNRLYWYRQTLGQGPEFLTYFQNEAQLEKSRLLSDRFSAERPKGSFSTLEIQRTEQGDSAMYLCASSSSSGVYNEQFFGPGTRLTVL.

The V gene is TRBV20-1, the J gene TRBJ1-5; 7 bases line up with TRBD1. The length of the CDR3 is 13 residues. Germline CDR1 is DFQATT and CDR2 is SNEGSKA (reference sequence). V gave up 5 bases and J gave up 7 bases; unmatched junction bases: 8. This chain's CDR3 is CSASSDRAQPQHF. The CDR3 DNA reads TGCAGTGCTTCAAGTGACAGGGCGCAGCCCCAGCATTTT.

In this sample, this clonotype turned up a few times. One end of the junction is discordant with germline, which a read error may explain. The chain combines TRBV5-1 with TRBJ2-3; 14 bases agree with TRBD2. The CDR3 sequence is 13 residues long. Germline loops: CDR1 SGHRS, CDR2 YFSETQ. The CDR3 is CASSGTSGSPIIF. The CDR3 DNA reads as TGCGCCAGCAGCGGGACTAGCGGGAGCCCCATTATTTTT.